This entry concerns a single T cell receptor beta chain. Its antigen is not known. From germline, CDR1 is MNHEY and CDR2 SVGEGT. The CDR3 spans 15 residues. These data are taken from a study of T cells expressing NK-cell markers. In the study overall: Sorted CD3+CD56+NKG2C+, CD3+CD56+NKG2C- and CD3+CD56-NKG2C+ T cells provided the TCR beta repertoires. Seven donors tested HCMV-seropositive and one tested seronegative among the eight sequenced.

Findings and limits, study-wide: Of the CD8+ T cell pool in roughly six donors, roughly 1.0-7.0% was accounted for by dominant NKG2C+ clonotypes.

Scientists made TCR beta cDNA using 5'RACE template switching with UMIs. Each CDR3 protein gets one entry in TCRdb, which reprocessed the 5' RACE reads and gives no DNA. This table holds about 450,000 distinct CDR3 sequences. The receptor was isolated from a woman between 18 and 69 years old in good health. The sequenced sample was blood T cells: a sorted CD56 or NKG2C T cell subset, CD4+ or CD8+ T cells, or bulk PBMC T cells (not recorded which). V and J are TRBV6-2 or TRBV6-3 and TRBJ2-3; with no DNA, the TCRdb D assignment of TRBD2 cannot be verified. The CDR3 reads CASRRLALQGDTQYF.